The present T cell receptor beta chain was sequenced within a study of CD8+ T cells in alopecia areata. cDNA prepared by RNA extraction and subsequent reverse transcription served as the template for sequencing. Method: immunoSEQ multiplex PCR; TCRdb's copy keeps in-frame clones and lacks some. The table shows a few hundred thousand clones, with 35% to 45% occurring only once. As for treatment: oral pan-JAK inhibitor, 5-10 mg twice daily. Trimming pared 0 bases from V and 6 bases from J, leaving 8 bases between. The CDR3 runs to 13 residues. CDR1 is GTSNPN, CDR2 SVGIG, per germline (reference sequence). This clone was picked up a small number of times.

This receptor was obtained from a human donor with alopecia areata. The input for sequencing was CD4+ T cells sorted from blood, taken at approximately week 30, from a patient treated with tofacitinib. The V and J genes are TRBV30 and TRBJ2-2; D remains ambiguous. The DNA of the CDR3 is TGTGCCTGGAGTGTATTTAAATCCGGGGAGCTGTTTTTT. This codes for CAWSVFKSGELFF.